These T cell receptor beta chains were read from a single sample in a study of blood T cell repertoires in COVID-19. Generated by immunoSEQ multiplex PCR, the TCRdb table keeps only in-frame clones and is missing some. The sample holds approximately 100,000 clones; about 84% are singletons and the top ten take nearly 4.5%. The sequenced sample consisted of peripheral blood. Receptors were obtained from a man aged 55 to 70 with acute or convalescent COVID-19. Both conserved end residues are part of each CDR3. The D gene is left open where the match is weak. Not every row has a clone size; where given, it reads once, few, many or a size class.

j_call | v_call | d_call | clone_size | cdr3_aa | cdr3_nt
TRBJ1-2 | TRBV30 | . | few | CAWSPPGGAANYGYTF | TGTGCCTGGAGCCCACCTGGAGGGGCCGCTAACTATGGCTACACCTTC
TRBJ2-3 | TRBV5-6 | TRBD1 | once | CASSDRGRGTDTQYF | TGTGCCAGCAGTGACAGGGGGCGCGGCACAGATACGCAGTATTTT
TRBJ2-1 | TRBV23-1 | TRBD2 | . | CASSQPRGCIRGEQFF | TGCGCCAGCAGTCAACCGCGGGGGTGTATTAGGGGAGAGCAGTTCTTC
TRBJ2-2 | TRBV9 | TRBD1 | . | CASSTQGATGELFF | TGTGCCAGCAGCACGCAGGGGGCTACCGGGGAGCTGTTTTTT
TRBJ2-1 | TRBV7-2 | TRBD2 | . | CASSLGAGGWNEQFF | TGTGCCAGCAGCTTAGGAGCGGGGGGGTGGAATGAGCAGTTCTTC
TRBJ1-1 | TRBV5-4 | . | . | CASSLLGGAEVSRTEAFF | TGTGCCAGCAGCCTGTTAGGGGGAGCAGAGGTTTCGAGAACTGAAGCTTTCTTT
TRBJ1-1 | TRBV6-2/TRBV6-3 | TRBD1 | . | CASSTLDRGYTEAFF | TGTGCCAGCAGTACCCTGGACAGGGGGTACACTGAAGCTTTCTTT
TRBJ1-6 | TRBV19 | TRBD1 | . | CASSIRGETSPLHF | TGTGCCAGTAGTATCAGGGGGGAGACTTCACCCCTCCACTTT
TRBJ1-4 | TRBV4-1 | . | . | CASSQERRPNEKLFF | TGCGCCAGCAGCCAAGAACGGAGGCCTAATGAAAAACTGTTTTTT
TRBJ1-2 | TRBV15 | TRBD1 | . | CATSRGGQGGGYTF | TGTGCCACCAGCAGGGGGGGACAGGGGGGCGGCTACACCTTC
TRBJ1-1 | TRBV3-1/TRBV3-2 | . | many | CASSQDAGYEAFF | TGTGCCAGCAGCCAAGACGCGGGGTATGAAGCTTTCTTT
TRBJ1-4 | TRBV5-8 | . | . | CASSLDRNEKLFF | TGTGCCAGCAGCTTGGACAGAAATGAAAAACTGTTTTTT
TRBJ2-7 | TRBV5-5 | TRBD2 | . | CASSLEGLAIYEQYF | TGTGCCAGCAGCTTGGAGGGACTAGCGATCTACGAGCAGTACTTC